The 6 T cell receptor beta chains given below trace back to one sample, sequenced in a study of PD-L1 blockade in urothelial cancer. Measured with immunoSEQ multiplex PCR; TCRdb has only the in-frame clones, and not every one. Among approximately 110,000 clones listed, over 75% were seen once. The sequencing here drew on PBMCs, taken around atezolizumab (anti-PD-L1) treatment. These receptors all come from a man aged 50-60 years with urothelial cancer.

V is TRBV7-8 and J is TRBJ2-3; D is possibly TRBD1 (6 bases). This CDR3 spans 16 amino acids. Germline V gene lookup returns CDR1 SGHVS and CDR2 FQNEAQ. Trimming cost V 1 base and J 2 bases, with 13 bases left between them. The CDR3 DNA follows: TGTGCCAGCAGCTTAGGTCAGGGGATATCCACAGATACGCAGTATTTT. It yields the protein CASSLGQGISTDTQYF.

The chain combines TRBV27 with TRBJ2-7; 12 positions match TRBD2. CDR3 length: 17 amino acids. CDR1 MNHEY and CDR2 SMNVEV come from the germline V gene (reference sequence). V dropped 0 bases and J dropped 7; count of bases not matched to a gene: 10. The CDR3 nucleotides read TGTGCCAGCAGTTTATCAGCGACGACTAGCGGGAGACTGGAGCAGTACTTC. Its protein is CASSLSATTSGRLEQYF.

The V and J genes are TRBV10-2 and TRBJ1-5; D is possibly TRBD1 (6 bases). V gave up 1 base and J gave up 3 bases, with 10 bases separating them. The CDR3 is 15 residues long. The V gene's germline CDR1 is WSHSY and CDR2 SAAADI. For the CDR3, the DNA is TGCGCCAGCAGTGAGTTCAGGGGAACCAATCAGCCCCAGCATTTT. Amino acid sequence: CASSEFRGTNQPQHF.

The gene calls are TRBV5-4 and TRBJ2-7; 9 bases fit TRBD1. The CDR3 spans 14 residues. Germline assignment: CDR1 SGHNT and CDR2 YYREEE (reference sequence). The V gene end was trimmed by 0 bases and the J gene end by 4 bases; junction bases not matched to a gene: 2. Written as DNA, the CDR3 is TGTGCCAGCAGCTTGGTGGGACAGGGTTACGAGCAGTACTTC. Amino acid sequence: CASSLVGQGYEQYF. The full variable domain, with the rest looked up from reference TRBV5-4 and TRBJ2-7, is ETGVTQSPTHLIKTRGQQVTLRCSSQSGHNTVSWYQQALGQGPQFIFQYYREEENGRGNFPPRFSGLQFPNYSSELNVNALELDDSALYLCASSLVGQGYEQYFGPGTRLTVT.

The V gene is TRBV27, the J gene TRBJ1-6; no clear D. V was cut by 4 bases and J by 8 bases, with 15 bases left in between. The CDR3 totals 15 residues. Germline values: CDR1 MNHEY, CDR2 SMNVEV (reference sequence). Here the CDR3 DNA reads TGTGCCAGCAGTTCGCAGATTCCTCGGGATTCACCCCTCCACTTT. Translating gives CASSSQIPRDSPLHF.

Turning to this clone: Other DNA sequences in the sample encode the same CDR3. V usage is TRBV5-1 and J usage is TRBJ2-3; 7 nucleotides align to TRBD2. Germline V gives CDR1 SGHRS, CDR2 YFSETQ. CDR3 length equals 14 residues. V trimming: 2 bases; J trimming: 3 bases; junction bases outside the gene matches: 3. The CDR3 DNA follows: TGCGCCAGCAGCTTTGGGGGAGGGACAGATACGCAGTATTTT. This sequence encodes CASSFGGGTDTQYF.